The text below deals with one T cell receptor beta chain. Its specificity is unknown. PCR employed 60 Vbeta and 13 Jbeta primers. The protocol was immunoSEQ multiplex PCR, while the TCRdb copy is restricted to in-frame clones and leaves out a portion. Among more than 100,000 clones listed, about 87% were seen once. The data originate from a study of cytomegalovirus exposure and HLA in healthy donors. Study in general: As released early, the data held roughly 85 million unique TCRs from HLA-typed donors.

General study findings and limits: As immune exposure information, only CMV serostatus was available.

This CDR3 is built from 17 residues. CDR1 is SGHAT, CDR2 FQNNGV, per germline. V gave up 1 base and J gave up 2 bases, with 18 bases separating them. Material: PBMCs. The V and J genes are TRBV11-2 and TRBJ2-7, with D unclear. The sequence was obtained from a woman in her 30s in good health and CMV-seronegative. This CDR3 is CASSLVATYYSPYEQYF. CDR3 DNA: TGTGCCAGCAGCTTAGTGGCGACCTACTATAGCCCCTACGAGCAGTACTTC.